This T cell receptor (beta chain) stems from a study of CD4 T cells in relation to SARS-CoV-2 and coronaviruses. The data were produced by immunoSEQ multiplex PCR, yet TCRdb's version contains in-frame clones alone and is incomplete. The sample records about 12,000 clones, around 73% being singletons. CD4+ T cells from unexposed donors were obtained before the COVID-19 pandemic (2011-2018). After roughly 9 days of culture, CD4+ T cells were isolated. Cells permitting, SARS-CoV-2 S/N and four cold-coronavirus spikes were tested on unexposed-donor CD4+ T cells. As concerns this clone: Its matching antigen is unknown.

CDR1 SGHKS and CDR2 YYEKEE come from the germline V gene (reference sequence). With 2 bases removed from V and 1 base from J, the gap between germline ends came to 10 bases. This CDR3 contains 15 residues. Sequencing was performed on CD4+ T cells from PBMCs, cultured in vitro. The TCR was taken from a human donor in good health. This chain links TRBV5-5 with TRBJ1-3; tentatively, D is TRBD1 (5 bases). The CDR3 DNA reads as TGTGCCAGCAGCTTTTGGGACTTTTCTGGAAACACCATATATTTT. Its protein product is CASSFWDFSGNTIYF.